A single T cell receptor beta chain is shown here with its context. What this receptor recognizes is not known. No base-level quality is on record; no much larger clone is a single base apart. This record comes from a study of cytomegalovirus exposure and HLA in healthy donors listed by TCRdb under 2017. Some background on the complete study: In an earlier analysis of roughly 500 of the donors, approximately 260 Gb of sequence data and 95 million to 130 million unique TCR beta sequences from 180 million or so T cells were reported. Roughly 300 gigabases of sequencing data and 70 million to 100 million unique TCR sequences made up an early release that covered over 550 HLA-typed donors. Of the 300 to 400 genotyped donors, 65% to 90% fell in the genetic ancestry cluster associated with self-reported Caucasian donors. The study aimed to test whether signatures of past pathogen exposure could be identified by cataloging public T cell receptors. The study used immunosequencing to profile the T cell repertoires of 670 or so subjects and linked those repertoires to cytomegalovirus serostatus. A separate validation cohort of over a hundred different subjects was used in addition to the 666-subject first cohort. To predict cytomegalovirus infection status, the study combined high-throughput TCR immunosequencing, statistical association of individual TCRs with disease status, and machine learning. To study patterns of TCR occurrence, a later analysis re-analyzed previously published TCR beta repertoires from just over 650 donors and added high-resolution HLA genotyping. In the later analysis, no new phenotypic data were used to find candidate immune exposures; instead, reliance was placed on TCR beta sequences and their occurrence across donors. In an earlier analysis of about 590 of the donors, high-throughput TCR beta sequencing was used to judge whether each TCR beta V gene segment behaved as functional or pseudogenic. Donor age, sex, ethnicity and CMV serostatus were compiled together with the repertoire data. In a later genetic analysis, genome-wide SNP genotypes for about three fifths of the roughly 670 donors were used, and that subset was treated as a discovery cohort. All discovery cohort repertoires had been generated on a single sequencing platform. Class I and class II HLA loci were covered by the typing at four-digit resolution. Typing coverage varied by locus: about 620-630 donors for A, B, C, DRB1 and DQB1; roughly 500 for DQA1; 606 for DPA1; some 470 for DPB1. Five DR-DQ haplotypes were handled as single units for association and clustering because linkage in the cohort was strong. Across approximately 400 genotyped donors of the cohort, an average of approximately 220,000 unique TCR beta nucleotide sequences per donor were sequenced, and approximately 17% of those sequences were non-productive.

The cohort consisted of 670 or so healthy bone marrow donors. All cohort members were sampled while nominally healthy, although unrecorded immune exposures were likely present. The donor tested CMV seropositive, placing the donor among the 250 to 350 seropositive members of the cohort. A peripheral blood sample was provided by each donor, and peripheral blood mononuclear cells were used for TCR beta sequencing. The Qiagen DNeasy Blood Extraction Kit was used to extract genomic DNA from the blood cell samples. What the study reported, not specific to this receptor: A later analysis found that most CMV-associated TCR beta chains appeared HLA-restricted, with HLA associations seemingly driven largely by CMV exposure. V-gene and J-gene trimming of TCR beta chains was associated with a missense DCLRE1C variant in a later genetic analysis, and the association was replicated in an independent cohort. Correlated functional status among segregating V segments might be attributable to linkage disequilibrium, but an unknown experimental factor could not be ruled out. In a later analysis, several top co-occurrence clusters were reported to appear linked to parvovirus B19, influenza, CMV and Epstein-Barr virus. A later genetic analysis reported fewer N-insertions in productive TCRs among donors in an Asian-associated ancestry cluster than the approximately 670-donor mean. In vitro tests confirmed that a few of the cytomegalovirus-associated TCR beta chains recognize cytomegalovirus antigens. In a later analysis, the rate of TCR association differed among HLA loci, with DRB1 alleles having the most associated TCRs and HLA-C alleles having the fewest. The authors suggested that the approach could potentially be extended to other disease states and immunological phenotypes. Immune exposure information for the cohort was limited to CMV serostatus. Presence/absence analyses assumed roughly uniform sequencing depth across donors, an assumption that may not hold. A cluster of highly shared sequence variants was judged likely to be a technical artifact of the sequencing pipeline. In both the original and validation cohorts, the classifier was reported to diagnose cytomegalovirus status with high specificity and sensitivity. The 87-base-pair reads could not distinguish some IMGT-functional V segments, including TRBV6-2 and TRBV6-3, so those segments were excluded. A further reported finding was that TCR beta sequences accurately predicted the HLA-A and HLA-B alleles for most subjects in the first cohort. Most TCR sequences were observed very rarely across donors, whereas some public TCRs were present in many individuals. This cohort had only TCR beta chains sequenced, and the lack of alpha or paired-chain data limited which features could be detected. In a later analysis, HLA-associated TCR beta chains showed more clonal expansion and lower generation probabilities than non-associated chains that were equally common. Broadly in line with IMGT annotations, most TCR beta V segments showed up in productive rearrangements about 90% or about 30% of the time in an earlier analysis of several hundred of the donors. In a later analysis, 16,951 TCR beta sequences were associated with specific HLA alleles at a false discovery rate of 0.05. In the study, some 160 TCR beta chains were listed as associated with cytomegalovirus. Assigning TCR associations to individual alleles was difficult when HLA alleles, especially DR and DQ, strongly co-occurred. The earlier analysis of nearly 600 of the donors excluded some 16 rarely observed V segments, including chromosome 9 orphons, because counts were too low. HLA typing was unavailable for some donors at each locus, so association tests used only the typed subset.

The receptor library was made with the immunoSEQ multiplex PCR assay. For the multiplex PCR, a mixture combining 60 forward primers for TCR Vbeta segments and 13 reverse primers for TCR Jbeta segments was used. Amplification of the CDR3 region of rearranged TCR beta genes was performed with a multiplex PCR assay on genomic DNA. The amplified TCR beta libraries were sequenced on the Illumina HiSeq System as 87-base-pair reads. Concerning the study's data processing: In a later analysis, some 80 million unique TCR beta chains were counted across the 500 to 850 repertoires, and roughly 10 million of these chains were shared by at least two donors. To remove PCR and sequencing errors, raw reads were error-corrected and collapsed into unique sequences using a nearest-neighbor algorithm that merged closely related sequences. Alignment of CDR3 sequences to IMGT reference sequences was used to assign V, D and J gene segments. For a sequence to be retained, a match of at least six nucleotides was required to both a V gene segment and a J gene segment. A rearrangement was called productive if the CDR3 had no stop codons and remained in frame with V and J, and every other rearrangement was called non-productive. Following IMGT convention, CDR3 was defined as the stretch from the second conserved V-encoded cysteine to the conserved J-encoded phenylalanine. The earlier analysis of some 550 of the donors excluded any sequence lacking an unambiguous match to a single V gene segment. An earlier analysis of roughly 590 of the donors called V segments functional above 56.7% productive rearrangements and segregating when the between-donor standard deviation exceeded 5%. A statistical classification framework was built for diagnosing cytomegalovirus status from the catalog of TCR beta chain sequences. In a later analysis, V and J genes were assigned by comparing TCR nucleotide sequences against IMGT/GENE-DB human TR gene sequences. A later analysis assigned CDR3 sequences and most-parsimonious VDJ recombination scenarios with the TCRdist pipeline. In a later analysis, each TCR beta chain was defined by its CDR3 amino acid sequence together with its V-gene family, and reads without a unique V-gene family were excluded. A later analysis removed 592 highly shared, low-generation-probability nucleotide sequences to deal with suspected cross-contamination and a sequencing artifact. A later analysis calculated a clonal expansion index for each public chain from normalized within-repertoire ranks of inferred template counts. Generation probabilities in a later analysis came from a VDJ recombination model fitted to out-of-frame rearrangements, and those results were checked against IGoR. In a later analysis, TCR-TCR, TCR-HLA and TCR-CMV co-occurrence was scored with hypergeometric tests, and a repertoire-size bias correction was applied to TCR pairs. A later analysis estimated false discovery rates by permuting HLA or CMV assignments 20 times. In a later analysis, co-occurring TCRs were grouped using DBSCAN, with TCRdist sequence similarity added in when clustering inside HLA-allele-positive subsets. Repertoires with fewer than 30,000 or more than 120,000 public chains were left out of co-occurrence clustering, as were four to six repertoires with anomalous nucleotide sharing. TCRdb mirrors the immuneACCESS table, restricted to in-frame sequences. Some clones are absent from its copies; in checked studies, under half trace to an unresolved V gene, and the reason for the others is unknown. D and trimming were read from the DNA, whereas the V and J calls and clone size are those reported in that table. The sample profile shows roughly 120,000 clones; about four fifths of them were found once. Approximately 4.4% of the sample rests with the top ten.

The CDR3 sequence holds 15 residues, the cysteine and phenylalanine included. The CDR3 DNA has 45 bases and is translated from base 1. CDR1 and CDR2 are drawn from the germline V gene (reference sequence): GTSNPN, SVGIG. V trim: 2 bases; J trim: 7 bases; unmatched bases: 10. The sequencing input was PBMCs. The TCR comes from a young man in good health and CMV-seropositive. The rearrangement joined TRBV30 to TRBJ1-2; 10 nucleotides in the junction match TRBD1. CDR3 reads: CAWSPSRQGAGGYTF. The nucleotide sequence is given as TGTGCCTGGAGTCCGAGCCGACAGGGGGCAGGTGGCTACACCTTC.